Below, 5 T cell receptor beta chains from the same sample are listed, as sequenced in a study of spatial heterogeneity in lung cancer. Via MiXCR, TCRdb re-called the 5' RACE reads, giving one row per CDR3 protein. The sample contains approximately 11,000 distinct CDR3 sequences, over 15% of which appear only once. The time point is: sample taken at primary tumor resection. Whole RNA, isolated from tumor, nontumor lung or frozen PBMC, was sequenced without prior sorting. Specimen: PBMCs, collected at surgery. Source of these receptors: a male donor with early-stage non-small cell lung cancer.

This clonotype was counted many times. The chain has TRBV20-1 and TRBJ2-6; D might be TRBD1 (6 bases). CDR1 and CDR2 (germline): DFQATT, SNEGSKA (reference sequence). V shed 0 bases and J shed 0 bases, with 12 bases lying between them. There are 17 residues in the CDR3. The CDR3 protein is CSARDRWDNSGANVLTF. In DNA, the CDR3 is TGCAGTGCTAGAGACAGGTGGGACAACTCTGGGGCCAACGTCCTGACTTTC.

The sample holds many counts of this clonotype. This chain joins TRBV28 and TRBJ2-7; D remains ambiguous. The germline gives CDR1 MDHEN, CDR2 SYDVKM. CDR3 size: 14 residues. V was cut by 6 bases and J by 5 bases, with 17 bases left in between. In DNA form, the CDR3 reads TGTGCCAGCAGCCCGGATGCCCCTATCCACGAGCAGTACTTC. The encoded protein is CASSPDAPIHEQYF.

The chain has TRBV11-2 and TRBJ2-7; 11 bases agree with TRBD2. V lost 4 bases, J lost 1 base, and 3 bases stayed unmatched. The CDR3 has 15 amino acids. The V gene's germline CDR1 is SGHAT and CDR2 FQNNGV. CDR3 sequence: CASSSLAGESYEQYF. The CDR3 bases are TGTGCCAGCAGCTCACTAGCGGGAGAATCCTACGAGCAGTACTTC.

This clonotype was detected only a few times. The chain couples TRBV19 to TRBJ2-2; D is uncertain. V lost 5 bases to trimming and J lost 4 bases, with 5 bases between them. The germline CDR1 and CDR2 sequences are LNHDA and SQIVND (reference sequence). The CDR3 sequence is 12 residues long. As DNA, the CDR3 is TGTGCCAGTAGTTTCCCCACCGGGGAGCTGTTTTTT. It translates to CASSFPTGELFF.

This clonotype was detected ten times or more. The chain uses TRBV20-1 and TRBJ1-5; D uncertain. CDR1 is DFQATT and CDR2 is SNEGSKA in the germline V gene (reference sequence). V dropped 4 bases and J dropped 4 bases, with 11 bases sitting between them. The CDR3 runs to 13 residues. The chain's CDR3 is CSAKLVGNQPQHF. DNA of the CDR3: TGCAGTGCTAAATTGGTGGGGAATCAGCCCCAGCATTTT.